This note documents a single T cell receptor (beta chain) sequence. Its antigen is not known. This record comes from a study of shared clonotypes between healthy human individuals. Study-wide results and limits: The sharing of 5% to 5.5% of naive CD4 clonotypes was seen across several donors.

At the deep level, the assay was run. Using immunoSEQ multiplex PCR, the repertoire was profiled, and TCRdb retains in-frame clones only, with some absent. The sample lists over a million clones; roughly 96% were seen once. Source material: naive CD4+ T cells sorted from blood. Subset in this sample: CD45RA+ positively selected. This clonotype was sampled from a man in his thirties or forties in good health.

This chain's CDR3 is CASKPTGPNNEQFF. CDR3 coding DNA: TGCGCCAGCAAACCGACGGGCCCGAACAATGAGCAGTTCTTC. The V and J genes are TRBV5-1 and TRBJ2-1; D uncertain. Germline loops: CDR1 SGHRS, CDR2 YFSETQ. The CDR3 covers 14 residues. V was shortened by 6 bases and J by 5 bases, with 15 bases between the two germline ends.